This T cell receptor beta chain derives from a study of PD-L1 blockade in urothelial cancer. About the study: Median blood clonality was around 0.074, with under 100,000 unique TCRs. Broader study findings: Below-median pretreatment blood TCR clonality was associated with improved progression-free and overall survival.

To note about this clone: The antigen remains undetermined.

Templates that were synthetic TCR analogs were spiked into each PCR. This table comes from immunoSEQ multiplex PCR, and its TCRdb copy is limited to in-frame clones, with some not included. The sample yields approximately 36,000 clones, approximately 88% seen once. Sample time point: peripheral blood 6 weeks after treatment start. Every patient provided from 1 to 8 samples, collected pretreatment and on-treatment. This sequence originates from a middle-aged man with urothelial cancer. The sample here was PBMCs, taken around atezolizumab (anti-PD-L1) treatment.

The CDR3 loop is CAWSGSVGEGETQYF. In DNA form, the CDR3 reads TGTGCCTGGAGCGGAAGTGTCGGGGAGGGCGAGACCCAGTACTTC. The chain carries TRBV30 and TRBJ2-5, with 7 bases fitting TRBD2. Looked up from germline, CDR1 is GTSNPN and CDR2 is SVGIG (reference sequence). The V gene end was trimmed by 3 bases and the J gene end by 5 bases; junction bases not matched to a gene: 12. CDR3 length equals 15 residues.